The 32 T cell receptor beta chains reported below all come from one sample, sequenced in a study of blood T cell repertoires in COVID-19. The table came from immunoSEQ multiplex PCR; TCRdb's copy has only in-frame clones and leaves some out. This sample has around 330,000 clones, with approximately 88% found just once. Sequencing was carried out using peripheral blood. The receptor set was obtained from a woman aged 25 to 45 with COVID-19, enrolled during active disease.

The CDR3 reads CASSLEGQPFHEQFF. In nucleotides, the CDR3 is TGTGCCAGCAGCTTAGAAGGACAGCCTTTCCATGAGCAGTTCTTC. This rearrangement joins TRBV7-8 to TRBJ2-1; D is possibly TRBD1 (6 bases). Germline assignment: CDR1 SGHVS and CDR2 FQNEAQ. The CDR3 extends over 15 amino acids. V lost 1 base and J 8 bases, leaving 15 bases between the germline ends.

This chain uses TRBV7-8 with TRBJ1-1; D gene ambiguous. With 4 bases removed from V and 11 bases from J, the gap between germline ends came to 14 bases. Germline values: CDR1 SGHVS, CDR2 FQNEAQ. The CDR3 is made up of 12 amino acids. CDR3 coding DNA: TGTGCCAGCAGCTCACACACGTCTGTGGCTTTCTTT. Amino acids: CASSSHTSVAFF.

The rearrangement joins TRBV3-1 (or the pseudogene TRBV3-2) to TRBJ2-1, with 12 bases lining up with TRBD2. The germline gives CDR1 LGHDT, CDR2 YNNKEL (reference sequence). There are 16 residues in the CDR3. V lost 5 bases, J lost 3 bases, and 5 bases stayed unmatched. The CDR3 loop reads CASSYTSGGLYNEQFF. The DNA for the CDR3 is TGTGCCAGCAGCTACACTAGCGGGGGGCTCTACAATGAGCAGTTCTTC.

Only a few counts were recorded for this clone. The V and J genes are TRBV21-1 and TRBJ1-5. TRBV21-1 is shown as a pseudogene. The CDR3 is 15 residues long. The CDR3 DNA is TGTGCCAGCAGCGTGCACCGCGGGGGTGGTCAGCCCCAGCATTTT. This codes for CASSVHRGGGQPQHF.

The J gene is TRBJ2-1, the V gene TRBV4-1; 10 nucleotides agree with TRBD1. The CDR3 consists of 15 residues. Germline-derived CDR1 and CDR2 are MGHRA and YSYEKL. V shed 3 bases and J 8 bases; nucleotides not matched to a gene: 7. CDR3 sequence: CASSHRDRGGDEQFF. For the CDR3, the DNA is TGCGCCAGCAGCCACCGGGACAGGGGAGGGGATGAGCAGTTCTTC.

The rearrangement uses TRBV27 and TRBJ1-2, with 12 bases matching TRBD1. Looked up from germline, CDR1 is MNHEY and CDR2 is SMNVEV (reference sequence). The CDR3 is 15 amino acids. Losses at the gene ends were 4 bases for V and 7 bases for J; bases not matched to a gene: 7. The DNA for the CDR3 is TGTGCCAGCAGTTCGCCGGGACAGGGGGCAGGTGGCTACACCTTC. Translated, it gives CASSSPGQGAGGYTF.

The chain joins TRBV3-1 (or the pseudogene TRBV3-2) to TRBJ2-1; a weak D match, TRBD2 (7 bases). The CDR3 is 12 amino acids. Germline V gene sequence: CDR1 LGHDT, CDR2 YNNKEL (reference sequence). The V and J ends lost 1 base and 12 bases respectively, with 10 bases between them. The CDR3 spells CASSQGEGVQFF. The CDR3 DNA sequence: TGTGCCAGCAGCCAAGGGGAGGGGGTGCAGTTCTTC.

The rearrangement uses TRBV18 and TRBJ1-5, with D possibly being TRBD1 (6 bases). In germline, CDR1 is KGHSH, CDR2 LQKENI. The CDR3 totals 16 residues. V was trimmed by 3 bases and J by 0 bases, leaving 12 bases between them. The CDR3 DNA sequence: TGTGCCAGCTCACCGCCAGGGGACCCTAGCAATCAGCCCCAGCATTTT. It is translated as CASSPPGDPSNQPQHF.

The rearrangement joins TRBV27 to TRBJ2-7; 8 nucleotides match TRBD2. The CDR3 runs to 17 residues. Germline loops: CDR1 MNHEY, CDR2 SMNVEV (reference sequence). V was clipped by 4 bases and J by 4 bases; unmatched bases: 15. The CDR3 here is CASSSPGTRSGAYEQYF. As DNA, the CDR3 is TGTGCCAGCAGTTCCCCTGGGACTAGATCTGGGGCGTACGAGCAGTACTTC.

This clone has just a few counts. The V gene is TRBV15, the J gene TRBJ1-6; maybe TRBD1 (5 bases). Trimming left V 0 bases short and J 7 bases short, with 10 bases between. The V gene's germline CDR1 is LNHNV and CDR2 YYDKDF (reference sequence). The CDR3 has 15 residues. In DNA form, the CDR3 reads TGTGCCACCAGCAGAGATCCCGGGGGGAATTCACCCCTCCACTTT. Protein product: CATSRDPGGNSPLHF.

This chain links TRBV11-2 with TRBJ2-2, with D maybe TRBD2 (5 bases). V was cut by 2 bases and J by 7 bases, with 17 bases left in between. The germline gives CDR1 SGHAT, CDR2 FQNNGV. CDR3 length equals 16 residues. CDR3 sequence reads: CASSLLPPRGDGELFF. The CDR3 DNA follows: TGTGCCAGCAGCTTACTTCCACCCCGGGGAGACGGGGAGCTGTTTTTT.

The chain links TRBV7-9 to TRBJ1-2; a possible D gene is TRBD1 (5 bases). The CDR3 runs to 12 residues. Germline assignment: CDR1 SEHNR and CDR2 FQNEAQ (reference sequence). Trimming stripped 2 bases from V and 9 bases from J, with 10 bases between. As DNA, the CDR3 is TGTGCCAGCAGCTTATCCAGGGAAAGCTACACCTTC. As protein: CASSLSRESYTF.

The chain recombines TRBV2 with TRBJ1-4; 7 nucleotides align to TRBD1. The length of the CDR3 is 14 residues. Unmatched junction bases numbered 2, after V lost 5 bases and J lost 2 bases. Germline-derived CDR1 and CDR2 are SNHLY and FYNNEI. CDR3 sequence reads: CASSLTGTNEKLFF. CDR3 bases: TGTGCCAGCAGTCTGACAGGGACTAATGAAAAACTGTTTTTT.

This chain connects TRBV11-3 to TRBJ1-4, with a possible D match to TRBD1 (5 bases). Germline CDR1 SGHNT, CDR2 YENEEA. V was cut by 1 base and J by 4 bases, with 10 bases left in between. This CDR3 comprises 15 residues. The CDR3, as DNA: TGTGCCAGCAGCTTAGGGGGCACCAATAATGAAAAACTGTTTTTT. This gives the protein CASSLGGTNNEKLFF.

The CDR3 sequence is CASSEGHLNQPQHF. The CDR3 coding sequence is TGTGCCAGCAGTGAAGGACACCTCAATCAGCCCCAGCATTTT. The chain carries TRBV25-1 and TRBJ1-5; TRBD1 might be the D (5 bases). Germline values: CDR1 MGHDK, CDR2 SYGVNS. This CDR3 is built from 14 residues. Trimming shortened V by 2 bases and J by 3 bases, and 8 bases separated the two germline ends.

This clone was seen once. The chain recombines TRBV3-1 (or the pseudogene TRBV3-2) with TRBJ2-1; 9 nucleotides agree with TRBD2. This CDR3 comprises 14 residues. Germline values: CDR1 LGHDT, CDR2 YNNKEL (reference sequence). The junction had 4 bases not matched to a gene; V was cut back by 3 bases and J by 7 bases. The CDR3 loop is CASSQAGGDNEQFF. The CDR3 DNA reads TGTGCCAGCAGCCAGGCGGGGGGGGATAATGAGCAGTTCTTC.

CDR3 amino acids: CASSPPSLAGYQETQYF. CDR3 nucleotides: TGTGCCAGCTCACCACCGTCGCTAGCGGGGTACCAAGAGACCCAGTACTTC. The rearrangement joins TRBV18 to TRBJ2-5; TRBD2 matches at 9 bases. Germline CDR1 is KGHSH and CDR2 is LQKENI. V lost 0 bases to trimming and J lost 0 bases; unmatched junction nucleotides: 5. The CDR3 consists of 17 residues.

V gene TRBV6-1 combines with J gene TRBJ2-4, with TRBD2 as a possible D gene (5 bases). The length of the CDR3 is 16 residues. V lost 0 bases, J lost 2 bases, and 11 bases lay in between. Germline CDR1 reads MNHNS; CDR2 reads SASEGT. CDR3 sequence: CASSEAHRGSKNIQYF. CDR3 nucleotides: TGTGCCAGCAGTGAAGCGCATCGAGGGTCCAAAAACATTCAGTACTTC.

The chain links TRBV9 to TRBJ1-6, with D unresolved. Looked up from germline, CDR1 is SGDLS and CDR2 is YYNGEE. CDR3 length equals 14 residues. The germline V and J ends were trimmed by 3 bases and 7 bases, with 11 bases remaining between them. The CDR3 DNA is TGTGCCAGCAGCGCAACTCTCTTAAATTCACCCCTCCACTTT. As protein: CASSATLLNSPLHF.

The CDR3 sequence is CASSQVAGVYGYTF. CDR3 DNA sequence: TGTGCCAGCAGCCAAGTCGCAGGGGTATATGGCTACACCTTC. The chain uses TRBV14 and TRBJ1-2, with D tentatively TRBD1 (6 bases). Germline V gene sequence: CDR1 SGHDN, CDR2 FVKESK. Trimming removed 1 base at V and 5 bases at J, with 11 bases between. The CDR3 contains 14 residues.

V gene TRBV5-1 combines with J gene TRBJ1-3; no firm D call. CDR1 and CDR2 (germline): SGHRS, YFSETQ. The CDR3 loop spans 12 amino acids. Deletions cut 5 bases from V and 9 bases from J, with 12 bases between. The DNA for the CDR3 is TGCGCCAGCAGAGGCCCCGGAGGCACCATATATTTT. As protein: CASRGPGGTIYF.

The chain employs TRBV9 and TRBJ2-1, with D perhaps TRBD2 (6 bases). The CDR3 totals 13 residues. V dropped 7 bases and J dropped 5 bases, with 13 bases sitting between them. CDR1 and CDR2 (germline): SGDLS, YYNGEE. CDR3 amino acids: CASSREPHNEQFF. In DNA, the CDR3 is TGTGCCAGCTCCCGGGAGCCCCACAATGAGCAGTTCTTC.

This chain joins TRBV4-1 and TRBJ1-5, with a weak D call TRBD1 (5 bases). V was pared by 0 bases and J by 3 bases, with 15 bases between. This CDR3 has 17 amino acids. Germline-derived CDR1 and CDR2 are MGHRA and YSYEKL. The DNA of the CDR3 is TGCGCCAGCAGCCAAGAGTTGGCAACAGGCATCAATCAGCCCCAGCATTTT. This translates into CASSQELATGINQPQHF.

As regards this clone: This specimen includes other DNA sequences encoding the same CDR3. V gene TRBV11-2 combines with J gene TRBJ2-1; TRBD2 aligns across 12 bases. Germline V CDR1 and CDR2: SGHAT, FQNNGV. The CDR3 is 15 residues long. Trimming cost V 4 bases and J 2 bases; bases outside gene matches: 0. This chain's CDR3 is CASSSSGGAYNEQFF. In DNA, the CDR3 is TGTGCCAGCAGCTCTAGCGGGGGGGCCTACAATGAGCAGTTCTTC.

The chain employs TRBV11-2 and TRBJ1-3; D remains unclear. CDR1 and CDR2 (germline): SGHAT, FQNNGV. With 6 bases removed from V and 0 bases from J, the gap between germline ends came to 9 bases. The CDR3 contains 14 residues. CDR3: CASRGYNSGNTIYF. The DNA for the CDR3 is TGTGCCAGCAGGGGCTACAACTCTGGAAACACCATATATTTT.

In its sample, this clone was seen a few times. V gene TRBV29-1 combines with J gene TRBJ1-2; D is uncertain. From germline, CDR1 is SQVTM and CDR2 ANQGSEA. The V end lost 5 bases, the J end lost 4 bases, and 11 bases lay between the germline ends. The CDR3 has 12 amino acids. CDR3 DNA: TGCAGCGTTCTCCAGGACTCCTATGGCTACACCTTC. Translation gives CSVLQDSYGYTF.

This rearrangement joins TRBV4-1 to TRBJ2-2; 7 bases are shared with TRBD1. The ends lost 0 bases at V and 1 base at J; junction bases unmatched: 5. The CDR3 has 17 amino acids. Germline V CDR1 and CDR2: MGHRA, YSYEKL. The CDR3 bases are TGCGCCAGCAGCCAAGATTGGGGGACAGAGAACACCGGGGAGCTGTTTTTT. Amino acid sequence: CASSQDWGTENTGELFF.

V is TRBV2 and J is TRBJ1-1; 7 nucleotides line up with TRBD1. The germline V gene has CDR1 SNHLY and CDR2 FYNNEI. J lost 4 bases, V lost 6 bases, and 11 bases had no gene match. The CDR3 is 15 residues long. The chain's CDR3 is CASRSREGASTEAFF. The CDR3 DNA reads as TGTGCCAGCAGGAGTCGAGAGGGGGCGAGCACTGAAGCTTTCTTT.

The chain couples TRBV11-2 to TRBJ1-2, with 8 bases identical to TRBD1. The CDR3 has 15 amino acids. Germline-derived CDR1 and CDR2 are SGHAT and FQNNGV. With 5 bases clipped from V and 8 bases from J, the junction kept 13 bases outside the gene matches. CDR3 loop: CASSIPRGPRGGYTF. In DNA, the CDR3 is TGTGCCAGCAGCATTCCCAGGGGGCCAAGAGGGGGCTACACCTTC.

This clone was observed once. The chain recombines TRBV7-2 with TRBJ2-7; 9 bases agree with TRBD1. After removal of 3 bases from V and 1 base from J, the junction contained 7 bases not matched to a gene. This CDR3 is 16 amino acids long. Germline V lookup: CDR1 SGHTA, CDR2 FQGNSA. CDR3 loop: CASSFTSGTGSYEQYF. The CDR3 DNA reads as TGTGCCAGCAGCTTCACGTCCGGGACAGGGTCCTACGAGCAGTACTTC.

The genes are TRBV28 and TRBJ1-6, with no clear D. CDR3 length: 12 residues. Germline CDR1 is MDHEN and CDR2 is SYDVKM. Trimming removed 6 bases at V and 7 bases at J, with 7 bases between. CDR3 amino acids: CASRPSNSPLHF. The CDR3, as DNA: TGTGCCAGCAGACCGAGCAATTCACCCCTCCACTTT. Looking up the rest from reference TRBV28 and TRBJ1-6 gives the full variable domain: DVKVTQSSRYLVKRTGEKVFLECVQDMDHENMFWYRQDPGLGLRLIYFSYDVKMKEKGDIPEGYSVSREKKERFSLILESASTNQTSMYLCASRPSNSPLHFGNGTRLTVT.

This chain connects TRBV5-1 to TRBJ1-6; D remains unclear. V gave up 3 bases and J gave up 9 bases, with 19 bases separating them. Germline V lookup: CDR1 SGHRS, CDR2 YFSETQ. The CDR3 is 16 residues long. The CDR3 coding sequence is TGCGCCAGCAGCTGGGGTGGGGAGGGTGTTAGTTCACCCCTCCACTTT. Its protein is CASSWGGEGVSSPLHF.